This T cell receptor beta chain was recovered during a study of blood T cell repertoires in COVID-19. Study-level information: COVID-19 samples from acute and convalescent phases originated in the United States, Italy and Spain.

Germline V gene sequence: CDR1 MNHEY, CDR2 SVGAGI. The CDR3 length is 15 residues. V was pared by 5 bases and J by 5 bases, with 10 bases of the junction left unmatched. The repertoire was sequenced with immunoSEQ multiplex PCR; TCRdb's copy has only in-frame clones and lacks some. The sample contains approximately 130,000 clones, roughly 79% of which appear only once. The TCR sequence derives from a woman aged 60-75 years with active or convalescent COVID-19. The sequenced sample was peripheral blood. The chain links TRBV6-5 to TRBJ2-7; the match to TRBD2 covers 9 bases. CDR3 nucleotides: TGTGCCAGCAGTCCCAGCCCCAGCGGGAGGAACGAGCAGTACTTC. Amino acids: CASSPSPSGRNEQYF.